This TCR beta chain is drawn from a study of blood T cell repertoires in COVID-19. As for the study in general: Acute and convalescent COVID-19 specimens originated in the United States, Italy and Spain.

Source study methods: Estimation of nucleated cell counts was performed using reference gene primer amplification. Sequenced by immunoSEQ multiplex PCR; TCRdb stores in-frame clones only, minus some. V and J calls and clone size are those listed in that table; D and trimming were worked out from the DNA. The profile covers 320,000 or so clones, with approximately 88% appearing a single time and less than 5.5% taken by the ten largest. Cohorts were based on clinical histories the participants reported. For recovered donors of Cohort 3, there were two negative PCRs, clearance, or symptom resolution. Germline values: CDR1 SGHRS, CDR2 YFSETQ. V gave up 3 bases and J gave up 5 bases; unmatched junction bases: 7. The CDR3 runs 14 residues.

The source of this sequence is a man aged 25 to 40 who had recovered from COVID-19. This rearrangement joins TRBV5-1 to TRBJ2-5; 7 positions agree with TRBD1. The specimen sequenced was PBMCs or T cells enriched from blood (not recorded which). In nucleotides, the CDR3 is TGCGCCAGCAGCTCGTGGGGACAGAGGGAGACCCAGTACTTC. This gives the protein CASSSWGQRETQYF.